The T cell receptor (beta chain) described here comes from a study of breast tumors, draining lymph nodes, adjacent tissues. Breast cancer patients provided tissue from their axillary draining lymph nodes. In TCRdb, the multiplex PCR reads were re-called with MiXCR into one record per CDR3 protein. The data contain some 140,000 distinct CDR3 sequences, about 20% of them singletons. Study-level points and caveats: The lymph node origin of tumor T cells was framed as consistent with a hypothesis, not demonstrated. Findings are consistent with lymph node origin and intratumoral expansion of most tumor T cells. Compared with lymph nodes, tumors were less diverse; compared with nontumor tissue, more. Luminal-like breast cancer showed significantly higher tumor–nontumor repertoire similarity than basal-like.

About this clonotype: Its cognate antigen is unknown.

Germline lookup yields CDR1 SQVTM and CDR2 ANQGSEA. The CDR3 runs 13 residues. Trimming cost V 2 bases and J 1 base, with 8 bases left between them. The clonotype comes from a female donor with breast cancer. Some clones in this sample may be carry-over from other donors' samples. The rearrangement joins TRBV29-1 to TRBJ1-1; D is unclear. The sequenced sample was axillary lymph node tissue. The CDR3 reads CSVETQRNTEAFF. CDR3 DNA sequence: TGCAGCGTTGAAACGCAGCGGAACACTGAAGCTTTCTTT.